This T cell receptor (beta chain) was sequenced for a study of T cell responses to AZD1222 COVID-19 vaccine. The assay was immunoSEQ multiplex PCR, and TCRdb's table has in-frame clones only and misses some. The sample carries approximately 150,000 clones, 75% to 95% recorded once. The germline gives CDR1 KGHSH, CDR2 LQKENI. The CDR3 totals 15 residues. Trimming removed 2 bases at V and 3 bases at J, with 14 bases between. This clone was observed a single time. Its cognate antigen is unknown. General study results and limits: Donor demographics were predominantly white British with a female majority; clonal diversity may be underestimated. Epitopes outside B.1.351 and B.1.1.7 mutated regions reportedly drew nearly half of spike TCRs. Recipients of AZD1222 seropositive at baseline numbered only five or six. Elevations in Spike-specific TCR breadth and depth followed administration of two AZD1222 doses.

This sequence originates from an adult who received the AZD1222 COVID-19 vaccine. The chain is built from TRBV18 and TRBJ2-7; D not certain. Material: peripheral blood, obtained 28 days after the second AZD1222 dose. DNA for the CDR3: TGTGCCAGCTCACCATCCGACCCTGGAATCTACGAGCAGTACTTC. The encoded protein is CASSPSDPGIYEQYF.